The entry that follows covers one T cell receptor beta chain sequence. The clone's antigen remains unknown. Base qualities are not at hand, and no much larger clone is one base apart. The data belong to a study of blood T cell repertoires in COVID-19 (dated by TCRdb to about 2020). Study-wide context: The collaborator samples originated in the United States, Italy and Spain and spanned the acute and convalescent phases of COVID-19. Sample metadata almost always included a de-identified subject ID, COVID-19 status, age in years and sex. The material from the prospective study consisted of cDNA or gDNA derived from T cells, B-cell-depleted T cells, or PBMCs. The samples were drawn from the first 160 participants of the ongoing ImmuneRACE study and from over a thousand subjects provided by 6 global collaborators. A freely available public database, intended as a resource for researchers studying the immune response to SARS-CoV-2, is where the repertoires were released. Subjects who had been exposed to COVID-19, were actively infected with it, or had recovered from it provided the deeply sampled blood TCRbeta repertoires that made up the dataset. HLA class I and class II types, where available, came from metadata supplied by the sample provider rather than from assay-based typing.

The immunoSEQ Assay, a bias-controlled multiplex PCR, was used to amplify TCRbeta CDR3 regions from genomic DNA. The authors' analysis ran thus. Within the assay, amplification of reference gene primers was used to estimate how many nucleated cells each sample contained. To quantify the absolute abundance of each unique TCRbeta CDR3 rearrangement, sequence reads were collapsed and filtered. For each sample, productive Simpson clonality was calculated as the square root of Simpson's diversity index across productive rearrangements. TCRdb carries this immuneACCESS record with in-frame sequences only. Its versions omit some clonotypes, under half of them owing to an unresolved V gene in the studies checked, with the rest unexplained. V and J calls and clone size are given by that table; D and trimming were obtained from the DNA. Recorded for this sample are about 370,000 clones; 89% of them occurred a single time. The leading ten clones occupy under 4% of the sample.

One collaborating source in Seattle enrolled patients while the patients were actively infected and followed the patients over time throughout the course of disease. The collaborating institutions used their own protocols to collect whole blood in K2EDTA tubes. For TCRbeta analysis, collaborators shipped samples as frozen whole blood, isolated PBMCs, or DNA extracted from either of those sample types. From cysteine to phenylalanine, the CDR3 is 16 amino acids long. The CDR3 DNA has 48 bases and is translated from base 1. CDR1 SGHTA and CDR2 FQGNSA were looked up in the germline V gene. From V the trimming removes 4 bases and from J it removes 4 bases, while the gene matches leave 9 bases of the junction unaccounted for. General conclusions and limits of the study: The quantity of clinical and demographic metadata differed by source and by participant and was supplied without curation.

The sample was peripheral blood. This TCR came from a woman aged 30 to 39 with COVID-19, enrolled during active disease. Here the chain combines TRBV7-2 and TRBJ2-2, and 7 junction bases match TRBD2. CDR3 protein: CASSSRGLVSTGELFF. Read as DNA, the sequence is TGTGCCAGCAGCTCCCGCGGACTAGTCTCCACCGGGGAGCTGTTTTTT.